One and the same sample provided the 13 T cell receptor beta chains below, sequenced in a study of long-term antiretroviral therapy in people with HIV. They ran version v3.0 of the immunoSEQ assay at survey level. Clones were sequenced by immunoSEQ multiplex PCR, and TCRdb holds only the in-frame ones, with some missing. The repertoire holds 30,000 to 45,000 clones, with about 80% as singletons. The material was unsorted PBMCs, obtained 3.4 years after starting antiretroviral therapy. These receptors all stem from a man under 40 with HIV.

This chain uses TRBV28 with TRBJ2-7; 10 bases match TRBD1. With 7 bases clipped from V and 2 bases from J, the junction kept 5 bases outside the gene matches. The CDR3 consists of 14 residues. CDR1 and CDR2 (germline): MDHEN, SYDVKM. CDR3 nucleotide sequence: TGTGCCAGCACGCGGGGGACAGGGGCCTACGAGCAGTACTTC. It is translated as CASTRGTGAYEQYF. Combining the CDR3 with reference TRBV28 and TRBJ2-7 gives the whole variable domain DVKVTQSSRYLVKRTGEKVFLECVQDMDHENMFWYRQDPGLGLRLIYFSYDVKMKEKGDIPEGYSVSREKKERFSLILESASTNQTSMYLCASTRGTGAYEQYFGPGTRLTVT.

The rearrangement uses TRBV7-9 and TRBJ1-5, with D uncertain. This CDR3 region has 15 residues. CDR1 and CDR2 from the germline V gene are SEHNR and FQNEAQ (reference sequence). Trimming shortened V by 2 bases and J by 3 bases, and 11 bases separated the two germline ends. The CDR3 DNA is TGTGCCAGCAGCTTAAGCGGTGGCTTCAATCAGCCCCAGCATTTT. This sequence encodes CASSLSGGFNQPQHF.

The chain combines TRBV5-4 with TRBJ1-1; 11 nucleotides agree with TRBD1. V lost 0 bases, J lost 6 bases, and 1 base stayed unmatched. Germline-derived CDR1 and CDR2 are SGHNT and YYREEE (reference sequence). This CDR3 region has 14 residues. The CDR3 region is CASSLGDRGSEAFF. Here the CDR3 DNA reads TGTGCCAGCAGCTTGGGGGACAGGGGGTCTGAAGCTTTCTTT.

The gene calls are TRBV6-6 and TRBJ2-1, with D maybe TRBD1 (6 bases). V was pared by 5 bases and J by 2 bases, with 16 bases between. Germline CDR1 reads MNHNY; CDR2 reads SVGAGI (reference sequence). There are 16 residues in the CDR3. The CDR3 spells CASSRTGTPTYNEQFF. The CDR3 DNA sequence: TGTGCCAGCAGTAGAACCGGGACACCTACCTACAATGAGCAGTTCTTC.

This chain links TRBV19 with TRBJ2-2; 10 bases map to TRBD1. Germline V gene sequence: CDR1 LNHDA, CDR2 SQIVND (reference sequence). This CDR3 region has 13 residues. Trimming took 10 bases from V and 3 from J; bases not matched to a gene: 2. CDR3 sequence reads: CATGTGDTGELFF. In DNA form, the CDR3 reads TGTGCCACTGGGACAGGGGACACCGGGGAGCTGTTTTTT.

The CDR3 spells CAISDTSGSSYEQYF. The CDR3 DNA sequence: TGTGCCATCAGTGATACTAGCGGGAGCTCCTACGAGCAGTACTTC. The rearrangement uses TRBV10-3 and TRBJ2-7, with TRBD2 identical over 11 bases. The CDR3 contains 15 residues. The ends lost 3 bases at V and 0 bases at J; junction bases unmatched: 1. Germline values: CDR1 ENHRY, CDR2 SYGVKD.

This chain uses TRBV5-6 with TRBJ2-7, with a weak D call TRBD1 (5 bases). CDR1 SGHDT and CDR2 YYEEEE come from the germline V gene. The CDR3 loop spans 13 amino acids. The V end lost 6 bases, the J end lost 7 bases, and 17 bases lay between the germline ends. CDR3 bases: TGTGCCAGCAAAGTGCAGGGTCGGCCTGAGCAGTACTTC. Translated: CASKVQGRPEQYF.

This clone was seen a handful of times. This sequence joins TRBV2 and TRBJ1-5; D might be TRBD1 (6 bases). Trimming removed 5 bases at V and 6 bases at J, with 14 bases between. This CDR3 is built from 14 residues. Per the germline V gene, CDR1 is SNHLY and CDR2 is FYNNEI. The CDR3 loop is CASSTTGFGQPQHF. Written as DNA, the CDR3 is TGTGCCAGCAGTACAACAGGGTTCGGTCAGCCCCAGCATTTT.

This clone ranks as large. V gene TRBV4-3 combines with J gene TRBJ2-1; D might be TRBD2 (5 bases). The germline V gene encodes CDR1 LGHNA and CDR2 YSLEER. V was cut by 5 bases and J by 2 bases, with 13 bases left in between. The CDR3 loop spans 15 amino acids. This chain's CDR3 is CASSLALNAYNEQFF. The CDR3, as DNA: TGCGCCAGCAGCTTAGCGCTCAATGCCTACAATGAGCAGTTCTTC.

This clone came up once. The chain links TRBV5-1 to TRBJ1-3; TRBD1 matches 7 bases. V lost 1 base and J lost 4; bases outside the gene matches: 2. This CDR3 region has 14 residues. The V gene's germline CDR1 is SGHRS and CDR2 YFSETQ. CDR3 region: CASSLTGDGNTIYF. CDR3 nucleotide sequence: TGCGCCAGCAGCTTGACAGGGGACGGAAACACCATATATTTT.

The chain employs TRBV25-1 and TRBJ2-5; 9 bases are shared with TRBD1. With the DNA end fitting TRBJ2-7 better, the J assignment may be wrong. Germline lookup yields CDR1 MGHDK and CDR2 SYGVNS. CDR3 size: 15 residues. The CDR3: CASSEGNRGLFEQYF. The CDR3 coding sequence is TGTGCCAGCAGTGAAGGAAACAGGGGGCTTTTCGAGCAGTACTTC.

The rearrangement uses TRBV5-5 and TRBJ2-1, with 13 bases identical to TRBD2. Germline-derived CDR1 and CDR2 are SGHKS and YYEKEE (reference sequence). The V gene end was trimmed by 3 bases and the J gene end by 7 bases; junction bases not matched to a gene: 10. The CDR3 extends over 17 amino acids. The CDR3 DNA is TGTGCCAGCAGCTCACCGGCAGGACTAGCGGGAGTTAATGAGCAGTTCTTC. Translated: CASSSPAGLAGVNEQFF.

This clone was detected once. V is TRBV27 and J is TRBJ1-1; no clear D. The CDR3 has 16 amino acids. V was trimmed by 6 bases and J by 3 bases, leaving 20 bases between them. CDR1 and CDR2 (germline): MNHEY, SMNVEV (reference sequence). The CDR3, as DNA: TGTGCCAGCAGCTTAACGATAGACGGCGAGGACACTGAAGCTTTCTTT. This translates into CASSLTIDGEDTEAFF.